This T cell receptor beta chain was identified in a study of PD-L1 blockade in urothelial cancer. Study conclusions and caveats: Better survival was predicted by below-median pretreatment blood TCR clonality.

Time point described: pretreatment peripheral blood. The patients' disease, urothelial carcinoma, was locally advanced or metastatic. Clones were sequenced by immunoSEQ multiplex PCR, and TCRdb holds only the in-frame ones, with some missing. The table has 50,000 or so clones, about 86% seen once. Comments on this clone: The antigen is not known.

The input for sequencing was PBMCs, taken around atezolizumab (anti-PD-L1) treatment. The origin of this receptor is a man aged 60-69 years with urothelial cancer.

Here the CDR3 reads CASSGTAGANVLTF. The CDR3 coding sequence is TGTGCCAGTAGCGGGACAGCTGGGGCCAACGTCCTGACTTTC. The rearrangement joins TRBV19 to TRBJ2-6; 7 nucleotides line up with TRBD1. J gave up 2 bases and V 6 bases, and 1 base lay outside the gene matches. Germline lookup yields CDR1 LNHDA and CDR2 SQIVND (reference sequence). The CDR3 contains 14 residues.